This is a list of T cell receptor beta chains from one sample in a study of CD8+CD57+ T cells in acquired aplastic anemia. TCRdb independently ran MiXCR on the reads; one entry per CDR3 protein. Of 150,000 to 200,000 distinct CDR3 sequences in the sample, 47% are singletons; the top ten hold about 1%. The sequenced sample was sorted CD4+, CD8+, or CD8+CD57+ T cells (not recorded which) from PBMCs. The receptor set was obtained from a human donor with aplastic anemia. Both conserved end residues are part of each CDR3. The D gene is left open where the match is weak. Clone size appears in some rows only: once, few, many, or a class for an expanded clone.

TRBJ2-3	TRBD1	TRBV5-4	.	CAGRTGQTDTQYF	TGTGCCGGCCGGACAGGGCAAACAGATACGCAGTATTTT
TRBJ1-3	.	TRBV11-1	few	CASSLLVELAGNTIYF	TGTGCCAGCAGCCTCCTAGTTGAGCTGGCTGGAAACACCATATATTTT
TRBJ1-2	TRBD1	TRBV10-3	medium-sized	CAISGTGQDYGYTF	TGTGCCATCAGTGGGACAGGACAAGACTATGGCTACACCTTC
TRBJ2-7	.	TRBV7-8	many	CASSLEPGRYEQYF	TGTGCCAGCAGCTTAGAACCAGGTCGCTACGAGCAGTACTTC
TRBJ1-1	.	TRBV5-4	many	CASSQGLNTEAFF	TGTGCCAGCAGCCAGGGACTTAACACTGAAGCTTTCTTT
TRBJ1-2	.	TRBV15	.	CATSRDRTGWPHGYTF	TGTGCCACCAGCAGAGATCGAACAGGGTGGCCTCATGGCTACACCTTC
TRBJ1-6	.	TRBV2	many	CASSGQRNSPLHF	TGTGCCAGTTCGGGCCAGAGAAATTCACCCCTCCACTTT
TRBJ2-5	TRBD2	TRBV7-9	many	CASSSASGGGQETQYF	TGTGCCAGCAGCTCGGCTAGCGGGGGGGGTCAAGAGACCCAGTACTTC
TRBJ1-5	.	TRBV7-9	many	CASSQGNQPQHF	TGTGCCAGCAGCCAGGGGAATCAGCCCCAGCATTTT
TRBJ1-1	.	TRBV2	.	CASSDRGAEDTEAFF	TGTGCCAGCAGTGATCGGGGGGCGGAGGACACTGAAGCTTTCTTT
TRBJ2-7	TRBD2	TRBV19	.	CASSILAGGPYEQYF	TGTGCCAGTAGTATTCTGGCGGGAGGGCCCTACGAGCAGTACTTC
TRBJ1-2	.	TRBV5-1	many	CASSHDPLDGGLYGYTF	TGCGCCAGCAGCCACGATCCTTTGGACGGAGGACTCTATGGCTACACCTTC
TRBJ2-1	TRBD2	TRBV20-1	.	CSATTSGMGNEQFF	TGCAGTGCAACCACTAGCGGGATGGGAAATGAGCAGTTCTTC
TRBJ1-6	.	TRBV5-4	.	CASSLLQGLGSPLHF	TGTGCCAGCAGCCTTCTACAGGGCTTGGGCTCACCCCTCCACTTT
TRBJ2-7	.	TRBV15	.	CATSSLTDAQRGYEQYF	TGTGCCACCAGCAGTCTCACGGACGCTCAAAGGGGCTACGAGCAGTACTTC
TRBJ1-5	.	TRBV19	many	CASRLGAGMAGQPQHF	TGTGCCAGTAGATTGGGGGCGGGGATGGCCGGGCAGCCCCAGCATTTT
TRBJ2-7	.	TRBV9	many	CASSVGPIYEQYF	TGTGCCAGCAGCGTGGGTCCAATCTACGAGCAGTACTTC
TRBJ2-3	.	TRBV2	.	CASSLTGLTQPDTQYF	TGTGCCAGCAGCCTCACAGGGCTAACTCAGCCAGATACGCAGTATTTT
TRBJ2-4	.	TRBV5-4	.	CASSLGLVGKNIQYF	TGTGCCAGCAGCTTGGGCCTAGTGGGCAAAAACATTCAGTACTTC
TRBJ2-5	.	TRBV11-2	.	CASSQLRGETQYF	TGTGCCAGCAGCCAGCTTAGGGGAGAGACCCAGTACTTC
TRBJ2-7	.	TRBV2	few	CASSERVNYEQYF	TGTGCCAGCAGTGAGAGGGTTAACTACGAGCAGTACTTC
TRBJ2-1	.	TRBV2	.	CASSYGRGRGNEQFF	TGTGCCAGCAGTTACGGGCGGGGGCGGGGGAATGAGCAGTTCTTC
TRBJ2-1	.	TRBV12-3/TRBV12-4	many	CASSSRKDNEQFF	TGTGCCAGCAGTTCACGTAAGGACAATGAGCAGTTCTTC
TRBJ2-5	.	TRBV6-1	.	CASSVGQGGTQETQYF	TGTGCCAGCAGCGTAGGTCAAGGGGGGACGCAAGAGACCCAGTACTTC
TRBJ1-6	TRBD1	TRBV6-1	many	CAIQGGYNSPLHF	TGTGCCATACAGGGGGGGTATAATTCACCCCTCCACTTT
TRBJ1-3	.	TRBV20-1	once	CSARDRIYSGNTIYF	TGCAGTGCTAGAGACCGAATATACTCTGGAAACACCATATATTTT
TRBJ1-1	TRBD1	TRBV5-1	many	CASSLTGTGNTEAFF	TGCGCCAGCAGCTTGACCGGGACAGGGAACACTGAAGCTTTCTTT
TRBJ2-7	.	TRBV7-9	.	CASTTERAVGEQYF	TGTGCCAGCACAACGGAGCGGGCGGTTGGGGAGCAGTACTTC
TRBJ1-6	.	TRBV2	.	CARIFSPLHF	TGTGCCAGAATATTTTCACCCCTCCACTTT
TRBJ2-5	TRBD2	TRBV5-4	.	CASSASGGGEETQYF	TGTGCCAGCAGCGCTTCCGGCGGGGGGGAAGAGACCCAGTACTTC
TRBJ1-1	.	TRBV18	few	CASSWTENTEAFF	TGTGCCAGCTCGTGGACGGAGAACACTGAAGCTTTCTTT
TRBJ2-7	.	TRBV29-1	.	CSVEAGARPYEQYF	TGCAGCGTTGAGGCCGGGGCCAGACCCTACGAGCAGTACTTC
TRBJ1-1	.	TRBV19	many	CASSIQHMNTEAFF	TGTGCCAGTAGTATTCAGCATATGAACACTGAAGCTTTCTTT
TRBJ1-6	TRBD1	TRBV27	.	CASSPGDRFSSPLHF	TGTGCCAGCAGTCCAGGGGACAGGTTTAGTTCACCCCTCCACTTT
TRBJ2-5	.	TRBV5-6	many	CAAGRGEETQYF	TGTGCCGCTGGCAGGGGGGAAGAGACCCAGTACTTC
TRBJ2-3	TRBD1	TRBV10-3	many	CATGTVAHTQYF	TGTGCCACGGGGACAGTTGCTCATACGCAGTATTTT
TRBJ1-2	.	TRBV6-4	many	CASKDRGYGYTF	TGTGCCAGCAAAGACCGGGGTTACGGCTACACCTTC
TRBJ2-3	TRBD2	TRBV7-2	many	CASSLARTSGSGDTQYF	TGTGCCAGCAGCTTAGCCCGGACTAGCGGGTCAGGAGATACGCAGTATTTT
TRBJ1-1	.	TRBV10-3	.	CATISGAGVNTEAFF	TGTGCCACCATCTCAGGGGCAGGGGTGAACACTGAAGCTTTCTTT
TRBJ1-5	.	TRBV7-9	.	CASSLAGTNQPQHF	TGTGCCAGCAGCTTAGCAGGGACAAATCAGCCCCAGCATTTT
TRBJ2-3	.	TRBV10-3	.	CAIKRSASLTDTQYF	TGTGCCATCAAACGATCGGCCAGCCTCACAGATACGCAGTATTTT
TRBJ2-7	TRBD1	TRBV7-3	.	CASSEQGASYEQYF	TGTGCCAGCAGCGAACAGGGGGCAAGCTACGAGCAGTACTTC
TRBJ1-1	.	TRBV4-3	.	CASSQSFLRVGTEAFF	TGCGCCAGCAGCCAAAGTTTTCTCAGGGTGGGCACTGAAGCTTTCTTT
TRBJ1-6	TRBD1	TRBV20-1	many	CSAAETGGGSPLHF	TGCAGTGCTGCCGAGACAGGGGGCGGGTCACCCCTCCACTTT
TRBJ2-7	TRBD1	TRBV12-3/TRBV12-4	many	CASSLGVRQGAYEQYF	TGTGCCAGCAGTTTGGGGGTGAGACAGGGGGCTTACGAGCAGTACTTC
TRBJ2-1	.	TRBV12-3/TRBV12-4	many	CASKVGRNEQFF	TGTGCCAGCAAAGTGGGGCGCAATGAGCAGTTCTTC
TRBJ2-5	.	TRBV4-2	many	CASSQPGSQETQYF	TGTGCCAGCAGCCAACCGGGATCCCAAGAGACCCAGTACTTC
TRBJ2-1	TRBD2	TRBV2	.	CASSALAGGHNEQFF	TGTGCCAGCAGCGCACTAGCGGGGGGGCACAATGAGCAGTTCTTC
TRBJ1-1	.	TRBV4-1	.	CASSQDSAGKTEAFF	TGCGCCAGCAGCCAAGATTCGGCAGGGAAAACTGAAGCTTTCTTT
TRBJ1-3	.	TRBV7-3	once	CAGSLTVPGNTIYF	TGTGCCGGCAGCCTGACAGTCCCTGGAAACACCATATATTTT
TRBJ2-4	.	TRBV20-1	few	CSVPRGGAAKNIQYF	TGCAGTGTCCCGAGGGGGGGGGCGGCCAAAAACATTCAGTACTTC
TRBJ2-1	TRBD2	TRBV19	many	CASRDSGEFPSNEQFF	TGTGCCAGTAGAGATAGCGGGGAATTTCCAAGTAATGAGCAGTTCTTC
TRBJ2-5	TRBD2	TRBV10-1	.	CASSDGTSGKVETQYF	TGCGCCAGCAGTGATGGGACTAGCGGGAAGGTAGAGACCCAGTACTTC
TRBJ2-5	.	TRBV6-5	.	CASSYSYSGETQYF	TGTGCCAGCAGTTACTCGTATTCGGGGGAGACCCAGTACTTC
TRBJ1-5	.	TRBV19	.	CASSIVGGVQHF	TGTGCCAGTAGTATAGTGGGGGGGGTGCAACATTTT
TRBJ1-1	.	TRBV19	many	CASSISPDSTEAFF	TGTGCCAGTAGTATATCCCCGGACAGCACTGAAGCTTTCTTT
TRBJ1-2	.	TRBV13	few	CASSLGSNYGYTF	TGTGCCAGCAGCTTAGGGTCTAACTATGGCTACACCTTC